This T cell receptor (beta chain) appears in the sequencing data of a study of human T cells and chemical hapten exposure. Noted time point: patch test 3, about 24 weeks after DPC sensitization. As for treatment: therapeutic diphenylcyclopropenone sensitization with weekly scalp DPC. TCRdb re-analysed the RACE reads in MiXCR, keeping a single row per CDR3 protein. Of fewer than 200,000 distinct CDR3 sequences listed, 25% to 35% are singletons. This CDR3 has 15 residues. Germline V gives CDR1 SGHAT, CDR2 FQNNGV. For this clonotype: The junction departs from germline at one end; a sequencing error may be responsible.

V and J are TRBV11-2 and TRBJ2-2, with no clear D. The sequencing used whole blood, collected in connection with sensitization to the hapten diphenylcyclopropenone (DPC). This TCR derives from a young woman with alopecia areata. Some clones in this sample may be carry-over from other donors' samples. The CDR3 sequence: CASSLGALGTWELFF. Here the CDR3 DNA reads TGTGCCAGCAGCTTAGGGGCCTTGGGCACCTGGGAGCTGTTTTTT.